The TCR beta chain described here comes from a study of T cells in Graves' hyperthyroidism and ophthalmopathy. Turning to the study itself: Once the initial diagnosis was made, peripheral blood was obtained before any treatment.

When ophthalmopathy did not progress within 18 months, Graves' hyperthyroidism was considered stable. RNA transcripts yielded amplified TCR beta CDR3 regions. When the TCR CDR3 underwent first-round RT-PCR, the HTBI primer set was used. In TCRdb, the multiplex PCR reads were re-called with MiXCR into one record per CDR3 protein. The table shows around 430,000 distinct CDR3 sequences, with more than 13% occurring only once. Trimming took off 3 bases at V and 2 bases at J, with 12 bases between the two ends. The CDR3 loop spans 15 amino acids. CDR1 and CDR2 (germline): SGHKS, YYEKEE (reference sequence). This clonotype has a count of ten or more.

The chain carries TRBV5-5 and TRBJ2-4, with a possible D match to TRBD2 (5 bases). The sample consisted of blood. The TCR comes from a woman in her 30s with Graves' hyperthyroidism. As DNA, the CDR3 is TGTGCCAGCAGCTCGGAGAGGGTATCCAAAAACATTCAGTACTTC. Its translation: CASSSERVSKNIQYF. Filled out from reference TRBV5-5 and TRBJ2-4, the complete variable domain reads DAGVTQSPTHLIKTRGQQVTLRCSPISGHKSVSWYQQVLGQGPQFIFQYYEKEERGRGNFPDRFSARQFPNYSSELNVNALLLGDSALYLCASSSERVSKNIQYFGAGTRLSVL.